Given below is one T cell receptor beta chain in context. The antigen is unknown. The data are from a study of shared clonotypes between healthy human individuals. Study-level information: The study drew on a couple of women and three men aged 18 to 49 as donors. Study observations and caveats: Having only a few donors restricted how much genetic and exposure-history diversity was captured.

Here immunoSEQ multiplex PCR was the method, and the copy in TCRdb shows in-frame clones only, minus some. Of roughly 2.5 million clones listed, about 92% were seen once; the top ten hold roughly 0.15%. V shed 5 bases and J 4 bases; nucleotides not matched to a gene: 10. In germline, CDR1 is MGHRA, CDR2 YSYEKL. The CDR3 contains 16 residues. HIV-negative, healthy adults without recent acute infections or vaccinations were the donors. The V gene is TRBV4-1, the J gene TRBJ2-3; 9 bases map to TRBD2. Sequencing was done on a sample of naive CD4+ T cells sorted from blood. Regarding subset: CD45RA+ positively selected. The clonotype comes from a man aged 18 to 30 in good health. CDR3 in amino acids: CASSLLPLAGADTQYF. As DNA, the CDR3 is TGCGCCAGCAGCTTGCTTCCACTAGCGGGCGCAGATACGCAGTATTTT.